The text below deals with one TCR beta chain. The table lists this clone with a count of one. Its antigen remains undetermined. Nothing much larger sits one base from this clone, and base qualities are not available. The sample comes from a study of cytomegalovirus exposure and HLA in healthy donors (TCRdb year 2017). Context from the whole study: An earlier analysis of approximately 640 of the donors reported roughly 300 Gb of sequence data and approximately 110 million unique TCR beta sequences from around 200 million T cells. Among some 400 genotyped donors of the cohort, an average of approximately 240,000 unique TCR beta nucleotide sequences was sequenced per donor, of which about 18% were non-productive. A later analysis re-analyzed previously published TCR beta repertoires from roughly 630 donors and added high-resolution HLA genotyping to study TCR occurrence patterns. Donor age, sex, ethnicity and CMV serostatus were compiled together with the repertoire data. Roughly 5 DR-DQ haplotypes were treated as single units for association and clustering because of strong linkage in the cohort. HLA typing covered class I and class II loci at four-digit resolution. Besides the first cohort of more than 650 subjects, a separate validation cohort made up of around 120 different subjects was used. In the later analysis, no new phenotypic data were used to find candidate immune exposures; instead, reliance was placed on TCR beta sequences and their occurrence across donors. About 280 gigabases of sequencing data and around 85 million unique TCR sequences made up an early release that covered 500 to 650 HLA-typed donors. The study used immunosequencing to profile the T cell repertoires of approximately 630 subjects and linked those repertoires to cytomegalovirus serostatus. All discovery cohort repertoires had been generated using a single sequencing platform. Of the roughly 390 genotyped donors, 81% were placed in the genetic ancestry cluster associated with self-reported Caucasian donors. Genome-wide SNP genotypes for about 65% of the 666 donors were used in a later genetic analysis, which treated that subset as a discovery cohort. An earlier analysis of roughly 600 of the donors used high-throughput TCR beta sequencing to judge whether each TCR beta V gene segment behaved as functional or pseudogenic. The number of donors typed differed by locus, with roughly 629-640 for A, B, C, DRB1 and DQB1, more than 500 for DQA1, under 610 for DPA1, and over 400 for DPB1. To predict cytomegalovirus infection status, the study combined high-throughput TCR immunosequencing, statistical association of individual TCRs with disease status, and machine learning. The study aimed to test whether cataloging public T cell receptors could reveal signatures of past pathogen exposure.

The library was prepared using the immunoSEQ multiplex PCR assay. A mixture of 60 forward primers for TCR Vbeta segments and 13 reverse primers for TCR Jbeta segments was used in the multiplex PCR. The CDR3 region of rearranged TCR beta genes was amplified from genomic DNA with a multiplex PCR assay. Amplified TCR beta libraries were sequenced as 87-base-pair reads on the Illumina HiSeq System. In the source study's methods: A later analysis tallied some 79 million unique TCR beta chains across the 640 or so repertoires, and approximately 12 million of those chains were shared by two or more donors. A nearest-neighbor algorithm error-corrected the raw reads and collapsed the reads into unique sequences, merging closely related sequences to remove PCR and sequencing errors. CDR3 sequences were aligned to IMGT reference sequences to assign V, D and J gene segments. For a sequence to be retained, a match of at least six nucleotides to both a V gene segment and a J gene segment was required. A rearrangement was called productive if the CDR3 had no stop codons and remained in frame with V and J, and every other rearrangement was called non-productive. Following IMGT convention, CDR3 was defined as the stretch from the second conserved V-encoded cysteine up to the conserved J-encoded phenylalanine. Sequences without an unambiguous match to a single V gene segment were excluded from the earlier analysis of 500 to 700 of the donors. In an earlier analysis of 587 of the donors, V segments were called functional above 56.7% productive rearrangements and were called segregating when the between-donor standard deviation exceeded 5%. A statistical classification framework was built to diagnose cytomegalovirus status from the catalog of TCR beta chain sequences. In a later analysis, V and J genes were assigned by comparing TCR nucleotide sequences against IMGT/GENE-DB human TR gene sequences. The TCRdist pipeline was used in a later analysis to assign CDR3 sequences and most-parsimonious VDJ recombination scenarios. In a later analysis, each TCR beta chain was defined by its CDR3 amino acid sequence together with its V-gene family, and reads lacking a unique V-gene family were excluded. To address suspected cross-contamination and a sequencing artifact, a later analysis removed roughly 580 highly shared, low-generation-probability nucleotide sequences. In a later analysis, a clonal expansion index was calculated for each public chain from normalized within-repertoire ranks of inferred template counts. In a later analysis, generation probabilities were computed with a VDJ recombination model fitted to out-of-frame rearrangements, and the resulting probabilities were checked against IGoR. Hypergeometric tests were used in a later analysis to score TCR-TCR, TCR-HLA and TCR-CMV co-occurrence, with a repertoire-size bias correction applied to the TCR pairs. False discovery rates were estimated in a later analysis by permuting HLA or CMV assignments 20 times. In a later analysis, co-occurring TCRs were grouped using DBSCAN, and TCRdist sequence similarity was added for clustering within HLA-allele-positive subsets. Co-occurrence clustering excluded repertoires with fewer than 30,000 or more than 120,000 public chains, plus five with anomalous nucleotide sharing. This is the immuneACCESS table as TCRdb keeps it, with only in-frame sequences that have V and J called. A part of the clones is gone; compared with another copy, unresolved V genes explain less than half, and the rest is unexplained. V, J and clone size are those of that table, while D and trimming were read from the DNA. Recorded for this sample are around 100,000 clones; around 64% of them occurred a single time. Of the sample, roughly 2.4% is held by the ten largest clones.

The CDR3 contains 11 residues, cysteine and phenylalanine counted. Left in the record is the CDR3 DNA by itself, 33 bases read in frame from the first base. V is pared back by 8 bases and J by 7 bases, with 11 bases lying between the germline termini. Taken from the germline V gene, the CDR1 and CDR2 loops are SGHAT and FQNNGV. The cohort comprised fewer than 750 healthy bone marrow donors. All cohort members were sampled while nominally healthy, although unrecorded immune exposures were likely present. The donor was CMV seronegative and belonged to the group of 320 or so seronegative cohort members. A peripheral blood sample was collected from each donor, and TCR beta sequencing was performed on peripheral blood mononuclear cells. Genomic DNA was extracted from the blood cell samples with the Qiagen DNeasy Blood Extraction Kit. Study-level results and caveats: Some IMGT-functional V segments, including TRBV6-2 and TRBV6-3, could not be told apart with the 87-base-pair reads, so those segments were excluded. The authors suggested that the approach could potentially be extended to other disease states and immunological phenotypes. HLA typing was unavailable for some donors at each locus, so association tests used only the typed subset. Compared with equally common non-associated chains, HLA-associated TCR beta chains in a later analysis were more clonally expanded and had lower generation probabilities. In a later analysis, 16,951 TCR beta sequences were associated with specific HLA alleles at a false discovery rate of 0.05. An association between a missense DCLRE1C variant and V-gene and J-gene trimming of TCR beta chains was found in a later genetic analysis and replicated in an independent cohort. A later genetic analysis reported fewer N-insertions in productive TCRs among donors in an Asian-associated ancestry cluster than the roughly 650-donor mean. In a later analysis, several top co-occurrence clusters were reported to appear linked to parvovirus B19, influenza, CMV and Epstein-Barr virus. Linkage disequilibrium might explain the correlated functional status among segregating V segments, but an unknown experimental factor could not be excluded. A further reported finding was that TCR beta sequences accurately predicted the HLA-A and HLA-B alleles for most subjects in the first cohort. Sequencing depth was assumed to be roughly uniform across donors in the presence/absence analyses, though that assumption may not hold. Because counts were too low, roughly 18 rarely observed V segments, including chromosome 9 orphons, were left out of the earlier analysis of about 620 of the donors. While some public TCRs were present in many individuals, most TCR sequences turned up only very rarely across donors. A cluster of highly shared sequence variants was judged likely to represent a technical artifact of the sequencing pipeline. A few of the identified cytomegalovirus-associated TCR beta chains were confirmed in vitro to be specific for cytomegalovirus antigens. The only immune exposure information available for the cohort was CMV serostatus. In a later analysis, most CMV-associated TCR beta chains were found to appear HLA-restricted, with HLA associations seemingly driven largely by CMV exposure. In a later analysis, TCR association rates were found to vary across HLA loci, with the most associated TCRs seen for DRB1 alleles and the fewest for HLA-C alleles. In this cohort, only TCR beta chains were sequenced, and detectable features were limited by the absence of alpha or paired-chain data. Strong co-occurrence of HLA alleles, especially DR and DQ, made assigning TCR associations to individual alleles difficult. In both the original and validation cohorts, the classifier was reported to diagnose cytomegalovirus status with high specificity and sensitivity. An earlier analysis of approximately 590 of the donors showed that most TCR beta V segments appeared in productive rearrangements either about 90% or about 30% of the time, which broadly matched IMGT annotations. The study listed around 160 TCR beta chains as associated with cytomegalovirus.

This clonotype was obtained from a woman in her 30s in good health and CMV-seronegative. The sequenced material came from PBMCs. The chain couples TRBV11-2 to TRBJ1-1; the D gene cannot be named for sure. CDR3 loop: CASGTRSEAFF. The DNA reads TGTGCCAGCGGTACCAGAAGTGAAGCTTTCTTT.